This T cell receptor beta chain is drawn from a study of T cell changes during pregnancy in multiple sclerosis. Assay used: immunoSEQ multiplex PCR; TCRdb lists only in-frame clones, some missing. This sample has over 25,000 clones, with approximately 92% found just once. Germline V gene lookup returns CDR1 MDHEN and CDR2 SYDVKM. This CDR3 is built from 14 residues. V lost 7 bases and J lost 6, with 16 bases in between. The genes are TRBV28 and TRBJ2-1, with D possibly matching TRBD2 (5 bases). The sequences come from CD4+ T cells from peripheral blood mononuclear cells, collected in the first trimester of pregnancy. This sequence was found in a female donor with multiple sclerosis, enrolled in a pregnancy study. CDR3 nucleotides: TGTGCCAGCAAATACCTGCTGGCGGGCAATGAGCAGTTCTTC. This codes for CASKYLLAGNEQFF.